A selection of T cell receptor beta chains follows, all from one sample in a study of human T cells and chemical hapten exposure. Via MiXCR, TCRdb re-called the RACE reads, giving one row per CDR3 protein. The repertoire consists of fewer than 40,000 distinct CDR3 sequences, with roughly 5% occurring once and the leading ten covering 13%. Sequenced input: whole blood. The receptor source for this set is a human donor in good health. Some clones in this sample may be carry-over from other donors' samples. Each CDR3 is given with its conserved first and last residue. A D gene is named only where the DNA matches it firmly. The listing skips clone size in some rows; elsewhere it reads once, few, many or a size class.

D gene	V gene	J gene	clone size	CDR3 DNA	CDR3 protein
NA	TRBV28	TRBJ2-7	many	TGTGCCAGCAAGAGGCAGAGCTCCTACGAGCAGTACTTC	CASKRQSSYEQYF
NA	TRBV6-2/TRBV6-3	TRBJ1-2	NA	TGTGCCAGCAGTTACGTAGGAGGGAATCGTTTAAGCGGCTACACCTTC	CASSYVGGNRLSGYTF
NA	TRBV29-1	TRBJ1-1	many	TGCAGCGCCCAGATGAACACTGAAGCTTTCTTT	CSAQMNTEAFF
NA	TRBV7-2	TRBJ2-3	NA	TGTGCCAGCAGAGTTGACGTTGCTAGCACAGATACGCAGTATTTT	CASRVDVASTDTQYF
NA	TRBV4-3	TRBJ1-6	many	TGCGCCAGCAGCCAAGGGCAGGGGAGTAATTCACCCCTCCACTTT	CASSQGQGSNSPLHF
NA	TRBV28	TRBJ2-1	many	TGTGCCAGCAGTTTGTCCACCCCCAGGACACACGATGAGCAGTTCTTC	CASSLSTPRTHDEQFF
NA	TRBV4-3	TRBJ2-7	many	TGCGCCAGCAGCCAAGATTGGAACCGAGCCCCCGAGCAGTACTTC	CASSQDWNRAPEQYF
NA	TRBV20-1	TRBJ1-5	many	TGCAGTGCTAGAGAAATAGAACAGGGCAATCAGCCCCAGCATTTT	CSAREIEQGNQPQHF
NA	TRBV7-2	TRBJ2-1	many	TGTGCCAGCAGCTTAGCGATTTGGGCGGGAACTCACAATGAGCAGTTCTTC	CASSLAIWAGTHNEQFF
NA	TRBV14	TRBJ1-6	many	TGTGCCAGCAGCCAAGACCCCGCAGGGACCTCACCCCTCCACTTT	CASSQDPAGTSPLHF
TRBD1	TRBV30	TRBJ2-3	many	TGTGCCTGGAAGGTAACAGGGGGCCGAGATACGCAGTATTTT	CAWKVTGGRDTQYF
TRBD1	TRBV28	TRBJ1-1	many	TGTGCCAGCAGTCTTCCGGGACAGGGTTCGAACACTGAAGCTTTCTTT	CASSLPGQGSNTEAFF
NA	TRBV28	TRBJ1-1	many	TGTGCCAGCAGTTTGGGGACTGAAGCTTTCTTT	CASSLGTEAFF
TRBD1	TRBV18	TRBJ2-1	many	TGTGCCAGCTCACCCTCGAGACAGGGGGCGGTAGGAGGTGAGCAGTTCTTC	CASSPSRQGAVGGEQFF
TRBD1	TRBV5-6	TRBJ2-5	NA	TGTGCCAGCAGCTGGAGACAGGGGAACGAAGAGACCCAGTACTTC	CASSWRQGNEETQYF
TRBD2	TRBV7-2	TRBJ2-3	many	TGTGCCAGCAGCTTCACTAGCGGAGCTAGCACAGATACGCAGTATTTT	CASSFTSGASTDTQYF
NA	TRBV2	TRBJ1-2	many	TGTGCCAGCAGTGAGGGCGCTTCACTTTATGGCTACACCTTC	CASSEGASLYGYTF
TRBD1	TRBV6-1	TRBJ1-2	NA	TGTGCCAGCAGTGAATCCGTAGGGGACAGAGCTAACTATGGCTACACCTTC	CASSESVGDRANYGYTF
NA	TRBV18	TRBJ1-5	many	TGTGCCAGCTCACAGGGAAGCGATCAGCCCCAGCATTTT	CASSQGSDQPQHF
NA	TRBV10-3	TRBJ2-3	many	TGTGCCATCGGTACTAGCACAGATACGCAGTATTTT	CAIGTSTDTQYF
TRBD1	TRBV20-1	TRBJ1-6	few	TGCAGTGCTAAAAAGTCCGGGACAGTGAATAATTCACCCCTCCACTTT	CSAKKSGTVNNSPLHF
NA	TRBV20-1	TRBJ2-5	many	TGCAGTGCTAGAGCTACCCAAGGAGTAGAGACCCAGTACTTC	CSARATQGVETQYF